A selection of T cell receptor beta chains follows, all from one sample in a study of shared clonotypes between healthy human individuals. Method: immunoSEQ multiplex PCR; TCRdb's copy keeps in-frame clones and lacks some. The table lists more than 1 million clones, around three quarters of them singletons. Specimen: memory CD4+ T cells from PBMCs. These receptor sequences come from a man aged 18 to 29 in good health. Some clones in this sample may be carry-over from other donors' samples. The CDR3 runs from the conserved cysteine through the conserved F or W. Each record gives: D gene, J gene, V gene, clone size, CDR3 length, CDR3 protein, CDR3 DNA. D genes are given only for firm matches. Part of the rows lack a size; the others show once, few, many or a class for expanded clones.

.,TRBJ2-3,TRBV6-1,.,14,CASSEGGGRYTQYF,TGTGCCAGCAGTGAAGGGGGAGGCCGCTATACGCAGTATTTT
.,TRBJ2-7,TRBV4-1,.,13,CASSNLWVSEQYF,TGCGCCAGCAGCAACCTGTGGGTGTCCGAGCAGTACTTC
TRBD2,TRBJ2-7,TRBV18,once,16,CASSPSGLAGAYEQYF,TGTGCCAGCTCACCCTCGGGACTAGCGGGAGCCTACGAGCAGTACTTC
.,TRBJ2-2,TRBV5-8,few,14,CASNYQRRSGELFF,TGTGCCAGCAACTACCAAAGGCGGTCAGGGGAGCTGTTTTTT
.,TRBJ2-7,TRBV6-6,.,16,CASSYLSVSASYEQYF,TGTGCCAGCAGTTACTTATCTGTTAGCGCTTCCTACGAGCAGTACTTC
TRBD1,TRBJ2-2,TRBV10-2,.,14,CASRDRGGSGELFF,TGCGCCAGCAGGGACAGGGGGGGATCCGGGGAGCTGTTTTTT
TRBD1,TRBJ2-3,TRBV5-6,.,16,CASSLWTGGDTDTQYF,TGTGCCAGCAGCCTATGGACAGGGGGCGACACAGATACGCAGTATTTT
.,TRBJ2-3,TRBV5-1,.,13,CASSPQDTDTQYF,TGCGCCAGCAGCCCCCAGGACACAGATACGCAGTATTTT
TRBD2,TRBJ2-4,TRBV9,.,15,CASSQTSGRGNIQYF,TGTGCCAGCAGCCAAACTAGCGGGAGAGGAAACATTCAGTACTTC
.,TRBJ1-1,TRBV2,.,11,CASSKGTEAFF,TGTGCCAGCAGTAAAGGCACTGAGGCTTTCTTT
.,TRBJ2-1,TRBV6-4,once,13,CASSDSYYNEQFF,TGTGCCAGCAGTGACTCATACTACAATGAGCAGTTCTTC
.,TRBJ2-7,TRBV7-3,.,15,CASSLSRVGVYEQYF,TGTGCCAGCAGCTTAAGTAGGGTGGGGGTCTACGAGCAGTACTTC
.,TRBJ1-1,TRBV19,few,11,CASSGNTEAFF,TGTGCCAGTAGCGGTAACACTGAAGCTTTCTTT
.,TRBJ2-3,TRBV5-1,.,15,CASSLGSASTDTQYF,TGCGCCAGCAGCTTAGGTAGCGCCAGCACAGATACGCAGTATTTT
.,TRBJ2-1,TRBV7-7,.,15,CASSLERGGGNEQFF,TGTGCCAGCAGCTTAGAGCGGGGAGGGGGGAATGAGCAGTTCTTC
.,TRBJ1-3,TRBV11-2,.,16,CASRLTGRRSGNTIYF,TGTGCCAGCAGATTGACAGGACGCCGCTCTGGAAACACCATATATTTT
TRBD1,TRBJ2-3,TRBV25-1,.,16,CASSGRDRATTDTQYF,TGTGCCAGCAGTGGACGGGACAGGGCTACCACAGATACGCAGTATTTT
.,TRBJ2-5,TRBV5-6,.,14,CASSLGLFQETQYF,TGTGCCAGCAGCTTGGGACTATTCCAAGAGACCCAGTACTTC
.,TRBJ1-5,TRBV7-2,few,14,CASSLSVWSQPQHF,TGTGCCAGCAGCCTCTCTGTCTGGAGTCAGCCCCAGCATTTT
.,TRBJ1-2,TRBV5-1,.,14,CASSLDKGFYGYTF,TGCGCCAGCAGCTTGGATAAGGGGTTCTATGGCTACACCTTC
.,TRBJ1-3,TRBV30,.,14,CAWSENTVGNTIYF,TGTGCCTGGAGTGAGAATACAGTCGGAAACACCATATATTTT
.,TRBJ2-7,TRBV11-2,.,13,CASSLGGHGEQYF,TGTGCCAGCAGCTTAGGCGGCCACGGCGAGCAGTACTTC
TRBD1,TRBJ2-1,TRBV5-1,.,15,CASSLVRTGGNEQFF,TGCGCCAGCAGCTTGGTAAGGACAGGGGGTAATGAGCAGTTCTTC
TRBD1,TRBJ1-5,TRBV19,.,16,CADSSIGQGLGQPQHF,TGTGCCGACTCAAGCATCGGACAGGGGTTAGGGCAGCCCCAGCATTTT
.,TRBJ2-5,TRBV5-1,.,14,CASSRQDSQETQYF,TGCGCCAGCAGCAGACAGGATTCCCAAGAGACCCAGTACTTC
.,TRBJ2-5,TRBV4-1,.,13,CASSPGFGVGKYF,TGCGCCAGCAGCCCCGGCTTCGGGGTCGGAAAGTACTTC
TRBD2,TRBJ2-1,TRBV19,few,14,CASSITSGGNEQFF,TGTGCCAGTAGTATAACTAGCGGGGGGAATGAGCAGTTCTTC
.,TRBJ1-1,TRBV11-3,.,14,CASSLGGGSAEAFF,TGTGCCAGCAGCTTAGGGGGCGGTAGTGCCGAAGCTTTCTTT
TRBD2,TRBJ2-1,TRBV4-1,.,15,CASSQGTSGWNEQFF,TGCGCCAGCAGCCAAGGGACTAGCGGGTGGAATGAGCAGTTCTTC
TRBD1,TRBJ2-1,TRBV5-4,.,15,CASSLRGQTYNEQFF,TGTGCCAGCAGCTTGAGGGGACAGACGTACAATGAGCAGTTCTTC
.,TRBJ1-5,TRBV28,.,14,CASSSWGGRQPQHF,TGTGCCAGCAGTTCCTGGGGAGGAAGGCAGCCCCAGCATTTT
.,TRBJ2-7,TRBV5-4,.,15,CASSLASAYSYEQYF,TGTGCCAGCAGCTTGGCTAGCGCATACTCCTACGAGCAGTACTTC
TRBD1,TRBJ1-4,TRBV5-1,.,17,CASSRAGTELTNEKLFF,TGCGCCAGCAGCCGGGCCGGGACAGAATTAACTAATGAAAAACTGTTTTTT
.,TRBJ1-4,TRBV14,.,15,CASSQEATTNEKLFF,TGTGCCAGCAGCCAAGAAGCTACGACTAATGAAAAACTGTTTTTT
.,TRBJ2-5,TRBV14,.,17,CASSQRSPPGLAETQYF,TGTGCCAGCAGCCAACGATCCCCCCCCGGACTGGCGGAGACCCAGTACTTC
.,TRBJ1-2,TRBV6-5,.,14,CASSPREGRMGYTF,TGTGCCAGCAGTCCCAGGGAGGGTAGGATGGGCTACACCTTC
TRBD2,TRBJ2-1,TRBV27,.,18,CASRTYLGTSGTYNEQFF,TGTGCCAGCAGAACGTACCTCGGGACTAGCGGTACCTACAATGAGCAGTTCTTC